The clone carrying this TCR beta chain appeared many times. TCRdb's copy holds only in-frame clones and misses some; the assay was immunoSEQ multiplex PCR. The specimen gives about 66,000 clones without singletons; the ten biggest hold roughly 1.7%. This record comes from a study of T cell clonality in common variable immunodeficiency. The origin of this receptor is a person aged 18-70 years in good health. Sequenced input: peripheral blood mononuclear cells.

CDR3 sequence reads: CSARVPSGKRGEQFF. Incomplete CDR3 DNA: TGCAGTGCTAGAGTTCCTAGCGGGAAACGTGGTGAG. The chain couples TRBV20-1 to TRBJ2-1, with 9 bases fitting TRBD2. The CDR3 end lies 3 residues beyond the end of the read and is filled in from the germline J gene. The CDR3 has 15 amino acids. V was pared by 1 base and J by 9 bases, with 10 bases of the junction left unmatched. CDR1 is DFQATT and CDR2 is SNEGSKA in the germline V gene (reference sequence).